The following is a TCR beta chain sequence with its context. V was trimmed by 8 bases and J by 10 bases, leaving 18 bases between them. This CDR3 has 14 amino acids. Germline CDR1 SEHNR, CDR2 FQNEAQ (reference sequence). The data are from a study of radiotherapy plus CTLA-4 blockade in lung cancer. Profiled with immunoSEQ multiplex PCR; TCRdb holds only in-frame clones, not every one. The sample consists of 40,000 to 45,000 clones, about 77% of them appearing once. This chain uses TRBV7-9 with TRBJ1-6; D unclear. This receptor was obtained from a human donor with non-small cell lung cancer who had stable disease on radiotherapy plus ipilimumab. This specimen consisted of peripheral blood, obtained from a patient treated with radiotherapy plus ipilimumab. The CDR3 spells CASQGLALGSPLHF. In DNA, the CDR3 is TGTGCCAGCCAAGGCCTCGCTCTCGGGTCACCCCTCCACTTT.